This T cell receptor (beta chain) was sequenced during a study of molecular identifiers for immune sequencing clone quantification. The CDR3 length is 16 residues. The trim removed 2 bases at V and 1 base at J, leaving 5 bases unmatched. Germline V gene sequence: CDR1 MNHEY, CDR2 SVGEGT. Bulk TCR libraries were made with methods that had been previously described and with listed TCR primers. TCRdb redid the calling of the PCR reads with MiXCR, one entry per CDR3 protein. The data hold 490,000 or so distinct CDR3 sequences, with around 23% observed a single time. The genes are TRBV6-2 or TRBV6-3 and TRBJ2-3, with 8 bases aligning to TRBD2. Sequencing was performed on naive CD8+ T cells from blood, with Jurkat cell RNA spiked in. The subset was: FACS-sorted CD8+CD4-CCR7+CD45RA+ naive T cells. This clonotype was sampled from a human donor in good health. Some libraries in this study had Jurkat cell RNA spiked in. The CDR3 nucleotides are TGTGCCAGCAGTTACCAAGCGGGAGAGGGCACAGATACGCAGTATTTT. Amino acid sequence: CASSYQAGEGTDTQYF.